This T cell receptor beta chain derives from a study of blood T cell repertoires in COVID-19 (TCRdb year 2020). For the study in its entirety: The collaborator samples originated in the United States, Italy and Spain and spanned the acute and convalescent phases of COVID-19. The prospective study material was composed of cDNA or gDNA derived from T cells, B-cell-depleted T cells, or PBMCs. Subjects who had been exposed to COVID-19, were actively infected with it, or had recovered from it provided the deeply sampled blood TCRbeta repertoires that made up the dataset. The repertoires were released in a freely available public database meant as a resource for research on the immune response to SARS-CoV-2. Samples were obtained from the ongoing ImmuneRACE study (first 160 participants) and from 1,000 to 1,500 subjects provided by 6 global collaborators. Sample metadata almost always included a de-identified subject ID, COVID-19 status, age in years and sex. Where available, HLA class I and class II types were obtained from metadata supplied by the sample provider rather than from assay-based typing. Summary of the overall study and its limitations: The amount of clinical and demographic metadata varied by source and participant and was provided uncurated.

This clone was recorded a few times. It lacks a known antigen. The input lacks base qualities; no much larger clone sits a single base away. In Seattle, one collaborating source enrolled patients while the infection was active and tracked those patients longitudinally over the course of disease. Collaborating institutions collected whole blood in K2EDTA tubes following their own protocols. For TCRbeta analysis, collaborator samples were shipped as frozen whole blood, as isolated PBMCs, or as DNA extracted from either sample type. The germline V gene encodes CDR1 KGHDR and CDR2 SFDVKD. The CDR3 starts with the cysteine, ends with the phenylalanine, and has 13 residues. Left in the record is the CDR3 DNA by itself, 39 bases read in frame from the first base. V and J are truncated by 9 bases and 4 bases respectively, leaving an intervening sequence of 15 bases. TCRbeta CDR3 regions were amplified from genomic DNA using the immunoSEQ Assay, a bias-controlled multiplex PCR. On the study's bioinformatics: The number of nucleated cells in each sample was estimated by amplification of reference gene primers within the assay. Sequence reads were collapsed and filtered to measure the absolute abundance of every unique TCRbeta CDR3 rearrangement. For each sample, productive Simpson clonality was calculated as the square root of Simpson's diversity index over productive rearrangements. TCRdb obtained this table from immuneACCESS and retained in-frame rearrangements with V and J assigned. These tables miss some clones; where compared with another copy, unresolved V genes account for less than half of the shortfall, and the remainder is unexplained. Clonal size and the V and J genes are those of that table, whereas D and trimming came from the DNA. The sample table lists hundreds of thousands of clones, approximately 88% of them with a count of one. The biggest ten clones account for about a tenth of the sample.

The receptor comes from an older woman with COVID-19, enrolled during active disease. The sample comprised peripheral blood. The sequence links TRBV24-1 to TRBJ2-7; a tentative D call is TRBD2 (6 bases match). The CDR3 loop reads CATGPGGIYEQYF. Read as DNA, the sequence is TGTGCCACCGGCCCCGGGGGTATATACGAGCAGTACTTC.